The entry below describes one T cell receptor (beta chain). The antigen is undetermined. The assay was immunoSEQ multiplex PCR, and TCRdb's table has in-frame clones only and misses some. The sample lists 77,000 or so clones, roughly four fifths occurring once. Ipilimumab CTLA-4 blockade and focal radiation were given to patients with chemo-refractory metastatic non-small-cell lung cancer. The data derive from a study of radiotherapy plus CTLA-4 blockade in lung cancer. Study as a whole: Overall, 18% of patients showed an objective response, while 31% attained disease control. Study-wide results and limits: Early clone dynamics of blood T cells, plus interferon-beta, reportedly predicted response best. Clones of tumor-derived TCRs expanded in blood after radiotherapy plus ipilimumab.

Sequencing was performed on peripheral blood, taken from a patient treated with radiotherapy plus ipilimumab. This TCR came from a human donor with non-small cell lung cancer whose response to radiotherapy plus ipilimumab could not be evaluated.

This CDR3 is CASSQEASNNGYTF. The CDR3 coding sequence is TGTGCCAGCAGCCAAGAGGCATCAAACAATGGCTACACCTTC. V and J are TRBV4-2 and TRBJ1-2; D uncertain. Germline loops: CDR1 LGHNA, CDR2 YNFKEQ. CDR3 length: 14 amino acids. Deletions cut 0 bases from V and 6 bases from J, with 11 bases between.